This T cell receptor (beta chain) is drawn from a study of graft-versus-host responses after intestinal transplantation. As for the study in general: Transplant types were multivisceral, liver-intestinal, or isolated intestinal. Every recipient had anti-thymocyte globulin induction and roughly 3 years of tacrolimus plus steroids.

V gave up 1 base and J gave up 2 bases; unmatched junction bases: 8. Per germline, CDR1 LNHDA and CDR2 SQIVND (reference sequence). The CDR3 spans 16 residues. Repertoires were generated with immunoSEQ multiplex PCR, while TCRdb's copy carries only in-frame clones and drops some. The data hold 23,000 or so clones, with roughly 82% observed a single time. The study's findings and limits: High graft-versus-host to host-versus-graft clonal ratios were seen in allografts of patients with graft-donor T cell macrochimerism. Detection of GvH clones occurred in recipient marrow, and some had their first appearance in ileum or blood.

Comment on this clone: Its antigen is still unknown.

The chain couples TRBV19 to TRBJ2-7; 7 bases align to TRBD1. The sequence derives from a human donor who was the organ donor for an intestinal transplant. Sequencing was performed on unstimulated CD8+ T cells sorted from spleen or lymph node cells, taken before transplant. The CDR3 DNA follows: TGTGCCAGTAGTATAGCCTCGACAGGGCCCCCCTACGAGCAGTACTTC. Translated, it gives CASSIASTGPPYEQYF.